This entry lists 22 T cell receptor beta chains sequenced from one sample in a study of shared clonotypes between healthy human individuals. The naive CD8 subset, CD45RO-negative cells positively selected for CCR7, excluded terminally differentiated effector memory CD45RA+ cells. Assay used: immunoSEQ multiplex PCR; TCRdb lists only in-frame clones, some missing. Of roughly 2 million clones listed, about 95% are singletons. The sequenced sample consisted of naive CD8+ T cells sorted from blood. The receptors here all came from a man aged 18 to 30 in good health.

V and J are TRBV19 and TRBJ2-1; D is possibly TRBD2 (6 bases). The CDR3 has 16 amino acids. In germline, CDR1 is LNHDA, CDR2 SQIVND (reference sequence). Trimming pared 4 bases from V and 3 bases from J, leaving 16 bases between. The CDR3 DNA sequence: TGTGCCAGTAGTAGCCCCCTTTGGGGGGTCTACAATGAGCAGTTCTTC. Protein: CASSSPLWGVYNEQFF.

The rearrangement uses TRBV28 and TRBJ2-7, with D perhaps matching TRBD1 or TRBD2 (5 bases each). V was trimmed by 0 bases and J by 4 bases, leaving 13 bases between them. This CDR3 comprises 15 residues. Germline values: CDR1 MDHEN, CDR2 SYDVKM. CDR3 loop: CASSLWGSGGYEQYF. The CDR3 DNA reads TGTGCCAGCAGTTTATGGGGGTCTGGGGGATACGAGCAGTACTTC.

This chain joins TRBV5-8 and TRBJ1-2; D is perhaps TRBD1 (5 bases). CDR1 is SGHTS, CDR2 YDEGEE, per germline. V was pared by 2 bases and J by 2 bases, with 7 bases between. The CDR3 has 13 amino acids. CDR3: CASSFSGNYGYTF. The CDR3 DNA is TGTGCCAGCAGCTTCTCAGGGAACTATGGCTACACCTTC.

The chain uses TRBV10-3 and TRBJ2-5; TRBD2 matches 10 bases. CDR1 and CDR2 (germline): ENHRY, SYGVKD. V lost 8 bases, J lost 2 bases, and 5 bases stayed unmatched. The CDR3 spans 14 residues. CDR3 nucleotides: TGTGCCATCGGAACTAGCGGGAATCAAGAGACCCAGTACTTC. Amino acid sequence: CAIGTSGNQETQYF.

The chain combines TRBV6-6 with TRBJ2-7, with D tentatively TRBD1 (6 bases). Per germline, CDR1 MNHNY and CDR2 SVGAGI (reference sequence). Trimming stripped 6 bases from V and 5 bases from J, with 17 bases between. CDR3 length: 14 amino acids. This chain's CDR3 is CASSENRVADEQYF. The DNA of the CDR3 is TGTGCCAGCAGCGAAAACAGGGTCGCGGACGAGCAGTACTTC.

The chain combines TRBV6-6 with TRBJ2-7; D gene uncertain. Per germline, CDR1 MNHNY and CDR2 SVGAGI (reference sequence). This CDR3 contains 14 residues. V shed 0 bases and J shed 2 bases, with 8 bases lying between them. The CDR3 here is CASSYSDGTYEQYF. The CDR3 bases are TGTGCCAGCAGTTACTCGGACGGTACCTACGAGCAGTACTTC.

This clone appeared once. The J gene is TRBJ1-2, the V gene TRBV4-3, with D possibly being TRBD1 (6 bases). The germline V and J ends were trimmed by 0 bases and 2 bases, with 13 bases remaining between them. The CDR3 is 16 amino acids. The germline V gene encodes CDR1 LGHNA and CDR2 YSLEER. The CDR3 DNA sequence: TGCGCCAGCAGCCAAGATCTGGGACATATCAACTATGGCTACACCTTC. It encodes CASSQDLGHINYGYTF.

This chain links TRBV7-9 with TRBJ2-2; D is ambiguous. The germline CDR1 and CDR2 sequences are SEHNR and FQNEAQ (reference sequence). This CDR3 has 15 residues. V lost 1 base and J 1 base, leaving 7 bases between the germline ends. CDR3 loop: CASSLGPENTGELFF. The CDR3 region has the DNA TGTGCCAGCAGCTTAGGCCCGGAGAACACCGGGGAGCTGTTTTTT.

The chain has TRBV19 and TRBJ1-6, with 9 bases identical to TRBD1. Germline V gives CDR1 LNHDA, CDR2 SQIVND (reference sequence). V lost 5 bases and J lost 14; bases outside the gene matches: 16. The CDR3 is made up of 16 amino acids. The CDR3 here is CASSSRQGGNLMALHF. The DNA of the CDR3 is TGTGCCAGTAGTTCCCGACAGGGGGGGAATCTCATGGCCCTCCACTTT.

In regard to this clone: The sample contains more than one DNA sequence encoding this CDR3. This sequence joins TRBV7-9 and TRBJ2-2; 8 nucleotides align to TRBD1. The V segment lost 4 bases and the J segment 7 bases; nucleotides outside the gene matches: 14. The germline V gene has CDR1 SEHNR and CDR2 FQNEAQ (reference sequence). The CDR3 runs 17 residues. This chain's CDR3 is CASSSALGTGDGGELFF. In DNA, the CDR3 is TGTGCCAGCAGCTCGGCTCTCGGGACAGGTGATGGCGGGGAGCTGTTTTTT.

This clone came up once. The chain uses TRBV4-1 and TRBJ2-7; maybe TRBD2 (6 bases). Germline V lookup: CDR1 MGHRA, CDR2 YSYEKL. This CDR3 is built from 16 residues. With 8 bases removed from V and 3 bases from J, the gap between germline ends came to 23 bases. The CDR3 spells CASQQWYGGKLYEQYF. In DNA form, the CDR3 reads TGCGCCAGCCAGCAGTGGTACGGAGGGAAGCTCTACGAGCAGTACTTC.

The rearrangement links TRBV4-2 to TRBJ2-7; D possibly corresponds to TRBD2 (6 bases). The length of the CDR3 is 14 residues. Per the germline V gene, CDR1 is LGHNA and CDR2 is YNFKEQ. Trimming took 4 bases from V and 3 from J, leaving 13 bases between them. The CDR3 coding sequence is TGTGCCAGCAGCCCGAGTTGGGGGGACTACGAGCAGTACTTC. Residues: CASSPSWGDYEQYF.

The chain is built from TRBV27 and TRBJ1-1; D is uncertain. CDR1 is MNHEY, CDR2 SMNVEV, per germline (reference sequence). Trimming took 2 bases from V and 4 from J, leaving 11 bases between them. This CDR3 region has 14 residues. The CDR3 DNA sequence: TGTGCCAGCAGTTTAGCCTTCACGTCCACTGAAGCTTTCTTT. This encodes CASSLAFTSTEAFF.

This clone has just one count. This chain uses TRBV19 with TRBJ2-4; D tentatively fits TRBD1 or TRBD2 (5 bases each). V was clipped by 4 bases and J by 6 bases, with 19 bases between them. CDR1 is LNHDA, CDR2 SQIVND, per germline (reference sequence). The CDR3 spans 16 residues. The DNA of the CDR3 is TGTGCCAGTAGTAACGAATTCGAGGGGCTTGGAAACATTCAGTACTTC. It translates to CASSNEFEGLGNIQYF.

The rearrangement links TRBV15 to TRBJ1-2, with D unclear. Per germline, CDR1 LNHNV and CDR2 YYDKDF (reference sequence). Trimming pared 3 bases from V and 5 bases from J, leaving 10 bases between. The CDR3 consists of 13 residues. CDR3 DNA: TGTGCCACCAGCAGTCGAGTTGGGTATGGCTACACCTTC. Amino acids: CATSSRVGYGYTF.

The chain has TRBV7-6 and TRBJ2-3; 7 bases agree with TRBD2. V lost 4 bases to trimming and J lost 1 base; unmatched junction nucleotides: 11. The CDR3 is 17 residues long. The V gene's germline CDR1 is SGHVS and CDR2 FNYEAQ. The CDR3 sequence is CASSSPPGAGGTDTQYF. CDR3 in DNA: TGTGCCAGCAGCTCCCCACCTGGCGCGGGGGGCACAGATACGCAGTATTTT.

The chain uses TRBV2 and TRBJ2-3; 11 nucleotides align to TRBD1. Germline assignment: CDR1 SNHLY and CDR2 FYNNEI. Trimming at V came to 6 bases and at J to 0 bases, leaving 14 bases not matched to a gene. The CDR3 loop spans 19 amino acids. For the CDR3, the DNA is TGTGCCAGCAGGAATCCCTGGGACAGGGGGACTCCGAGCACAGATACGCAGTATTTT. This encodes CASRNPWDRGTPSTDTQYF. Full variable domain (outside the CDR3, taken from reference TRBV2 and TRBJ2-3): EPEVTQTPSHQVTQMGQEVILRCVPISNHLYFYWYRQILGQKVEFLVSFYNNEISEKSEIFDDQFSVERPDGSNFTLKIRSTKLEDSAMYFCASRNPWDRGTPSTDTQYFGPGTRLTVL.

V and J are TRBV4-3 and TRBJ2-1, with TRBD2 matching 8 bases. V shed 0 bases and J 4 bases; nucleotides not matched to a gene: 5. The germline CDR1 and CDR2 sequences are LGHNA and YSLEER. This CDR3 is built from 16 residues. In nucleotides, the CDR3 is TGCGCCAGCAGCCAAGATCGGGAGGGCCAGTACAATGAGCAGTTCTTC. It is translated as CASSQDREGQYNEQFF.

This sequence joins TRBV6-6 and TRBJ2-3; no clear D. The CDR3 has 11 amino acids. From germline, CDR1 is MNHNY and CDR2 SVGAGI (reference sequence). Trimming left V 7 bases short and J 4 bases short, with 6 bases between. CDR3 in amino acids: CASTIADTQYF. CDR3 nucleotides: TGTGCCAGCACGATCGCAGATACGCAGTATTTT.

This chain uses TRBV4-1 with TRBJ2-1, with 9 bases that match TRBD1. Germline trimming cut 3 bases from V and 4 bases from J; bases unmatched to any gene: 7. CDR1 is MGHRA and CDR2 is YSYEKL in the germline V gene. This CDR3 region has 16 residues. In DNA form, the CDR3 reads TGCGCCAGCAGCCACCGACCGGGACAGGGATACAATGAGCAGTTCTTC. Translated, it gives CASSHRPGQGYNEQFF.

The rearrangement links TRBV6-6 to TRBJ1-1; the match to TRBD1 covers 7 bases. CDR3 length equals 11 residues. In germline, CDR1 is MNHNY, CDR2 SVGAGI (reference sequence). With V trimmed by 7 bases and J by 12 bases, 8 bases remained unmatched. The CDR3 loop reads CASIEGALPFF. The CDR3, as DNA: TGTGCCAGCATCGAGGGGGCGCTCCCTTTCTTT.

This clone was seen a handful of times. At the DNA level, this CDR3 is encoded by other sequences in the same sample as well. V usage is TRBV28 and J usage is TRBJ1-1; D uncertain. CDR1 and CDR2 (germline): MDHEN, SYDVKM. The CDR3 contains 12 residues. V dropped 3 bases and J dropped 1 base, with 3 bases sitting between them. The CDR3 DNA is TGTGCCAGCAGTTTGGGGAACACTGAAGCTTTCTTT. It codes for CASSLGNTEAFF.